What follows describes a single T cell receptor (beta chain). What it recognizes is unknown. The CDR3 has 13 residues. Trimming cost V 7 bases and J 4 bases; bases outside gene matches: 7. CDR1 and CDR2 from the germline V gene are LNHDA and SQIVND (reference sequence). The record originates from a study of T cells in tuberculosis. Method: immunoSEQ multiplex PCR; TCRdb's copy keeps in-frame clones and lacks some. Seen here are about 33,000 clones, 85% to 95% observed once, and the top ten hold approximately 7.6%. Each donor contributed about 100,000 T cells on average, unsorted. Notes on the study in general: Shorter CDR3-alpha in active tuberculosis partly drove smaller distances. GEM motif frequencies gave over 55% accuracy; the GMM repertoire gave approximately 90%.

The V call is TRBV19, the J call TRBJ2-7, with TRBD2 matching over 7 bases. What was sequenced was PBMCs. The sequence was collected from a donor aged 10-35 years with latent tuberculosis or without tuberculosis infection. Some clones in this sample may be carry-over from other donors' samples. CDR3 in DNA: TGTGCCAGTACCACGGGGAGGGGTTACGAGCAGTACTTC. It codes for CASTTGRGYEQYF.